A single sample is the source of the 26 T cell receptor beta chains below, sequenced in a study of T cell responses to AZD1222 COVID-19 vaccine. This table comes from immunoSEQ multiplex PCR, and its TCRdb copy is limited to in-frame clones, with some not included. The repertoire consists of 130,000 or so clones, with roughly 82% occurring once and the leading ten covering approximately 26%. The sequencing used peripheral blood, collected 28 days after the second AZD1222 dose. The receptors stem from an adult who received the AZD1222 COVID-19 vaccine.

CDR3 in amino acids: CASSDQGNTIYF. The CDR3 DNA follows: TGTGCCAGCAGCGATCAGGGAAACACCATATATTTT. This chain uses TRBV7-3 with TRBJ1-3; D ambiguous. V dropped 5 bases and J dropped 4 bases, with 6 bases sitting between them. The CDR3 has 12 amino acids. Germline V gene data show CDR1 as SGHTA and CDR2 as FQGTGA.

The CDR3 region is CASSTQENYGYTF. The CDR3 DNA reads as TGTGCCAGCAGTACCCAGGAGAACTATGGCTACACCTTC. The chain couples TRBV6-5 to TRBJ1-2; D remains unclear. This CDR3 has 13 residues. V was trimmed by 5 bases and J by 2 bases, leaving 9 bases between them. CDR1 and CDR2 (germline): MNHEY, SVGAGI.

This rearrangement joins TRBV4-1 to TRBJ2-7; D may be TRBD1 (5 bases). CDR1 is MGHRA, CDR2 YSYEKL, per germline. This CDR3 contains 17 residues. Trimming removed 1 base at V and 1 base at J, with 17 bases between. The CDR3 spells CASSQASWGPQSYEQYF. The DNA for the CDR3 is TGCGCCAGCAGCCAAGCTTCTTGGGGCCCGCAATCCTACGAGCAGTACTTC.

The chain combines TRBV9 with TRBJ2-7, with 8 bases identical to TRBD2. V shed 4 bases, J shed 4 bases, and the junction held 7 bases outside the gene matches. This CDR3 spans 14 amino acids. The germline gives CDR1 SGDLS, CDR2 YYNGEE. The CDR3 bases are TGTGCCAGCAGCCCGTTAGCGGGGTCATACGAGCAGTACTTC. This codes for CASSPLAGSYEQYF.

The CDR3 is CASSEYSETEAFF. The CDR3 DNA follows: TGTGCCAGCAGCGAGTACAGCGAGACTGAAGCTTTCTTT. V is TRBV9 and J is TRBJ1-1; D is ambiguous. CDR3 size: 13 residues. Germline V gene sequence: CDR1 SGDLS, CDR2 YYNGEE. V shed 3 bases and J shed 5 bases, with 11 bases lying between them.

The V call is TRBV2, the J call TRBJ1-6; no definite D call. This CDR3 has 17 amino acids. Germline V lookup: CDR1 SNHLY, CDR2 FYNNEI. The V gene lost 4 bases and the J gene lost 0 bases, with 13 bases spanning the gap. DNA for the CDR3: TGTGCCAGCAGTGGCCGGCTTTCCCCCTCCTATAATTCACCCCTCCACTTT. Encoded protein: CASSGRLSPSYNSPLHF. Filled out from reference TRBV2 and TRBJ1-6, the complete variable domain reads EPEVTQTPSHQVTQMGQEVILRCVPISNHLYFYWYRQILGQKVEFLVSFYNNEISEKSEIFDDQFSVERPDGSNFTLKIRSTKLEDSAMYFCASSGRLSPSYNSPLHFGNGTRLTVT.

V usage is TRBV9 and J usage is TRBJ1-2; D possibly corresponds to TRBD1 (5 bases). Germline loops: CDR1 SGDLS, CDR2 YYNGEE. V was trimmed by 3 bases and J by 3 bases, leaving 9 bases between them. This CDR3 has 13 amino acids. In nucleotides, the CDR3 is TGTGCCAGCAGCGCCGTGGGGCACTATGGCTACACCTTC. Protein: CASSAVGHYGYTF.

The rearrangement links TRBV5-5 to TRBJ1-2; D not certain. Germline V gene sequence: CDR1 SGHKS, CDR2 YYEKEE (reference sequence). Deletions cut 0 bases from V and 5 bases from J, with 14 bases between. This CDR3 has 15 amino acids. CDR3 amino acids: CASSLEGLARYGYTF. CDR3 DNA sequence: TGTGCCAGCAGCTTGGAGGGTCTTGCCCGATATGGCTACACCTTC.

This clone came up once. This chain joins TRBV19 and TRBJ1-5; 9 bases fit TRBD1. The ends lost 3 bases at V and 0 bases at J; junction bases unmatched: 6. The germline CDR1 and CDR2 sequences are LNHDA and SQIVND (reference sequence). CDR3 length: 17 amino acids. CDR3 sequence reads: CASSIRDRAYSNQPQHF. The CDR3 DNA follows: TGTGCCAGTAGTATCAGGGACAGGGCGTATAGCAATCAGCCCCAGCATTTT. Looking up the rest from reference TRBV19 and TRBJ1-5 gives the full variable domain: DGGITQSPKYLFRKEGQNVTLSCEQNLNHDAMYWYRQDPGQGLRLIYYSQIVNDFQKGDIAEGYSVSREKKESFPLTVTSAQKNPTAFYLCASSIRDRAYSNQPQHFGDGTRLSIL.

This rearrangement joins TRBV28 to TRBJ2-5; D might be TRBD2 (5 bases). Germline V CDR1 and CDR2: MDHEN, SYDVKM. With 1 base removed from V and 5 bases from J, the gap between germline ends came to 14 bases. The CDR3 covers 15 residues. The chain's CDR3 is CASSLLAGAGETQYF. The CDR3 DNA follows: TGTGCCAGCAGTTTATTGGCGGGCGCCGGGGAGACCCAGTACTTC.

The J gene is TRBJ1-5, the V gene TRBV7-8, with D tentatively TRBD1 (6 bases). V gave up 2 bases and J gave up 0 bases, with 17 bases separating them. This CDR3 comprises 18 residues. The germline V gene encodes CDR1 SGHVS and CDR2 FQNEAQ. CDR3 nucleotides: TGTGCCAGCAGCTTACGCGCCAAGGGGGATGGTAGCAATCAGCCCCAGCATTTT. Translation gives CASSLRAKGDGSNQPQHF. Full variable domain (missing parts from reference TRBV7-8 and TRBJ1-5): GAGVSQSPRYKVAKRGQDVALRCDPISGHVSLFWYQQALGQGPEFLTYFQNEAQLDKSGLPSDRFFAERPEGSVSTLKIQRTQQEDSAVYLCASSLRAKGDGSNQPQHFGDGTRLSIL.

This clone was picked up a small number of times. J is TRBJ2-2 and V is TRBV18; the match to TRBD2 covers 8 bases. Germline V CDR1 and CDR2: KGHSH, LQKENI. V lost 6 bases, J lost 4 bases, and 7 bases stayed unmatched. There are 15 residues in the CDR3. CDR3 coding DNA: TGTGCCAGCTCGGCCAGCGGGGGAGGCACCGGGGAGCTGTTTTTT. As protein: CASSASGGGTGELFF.

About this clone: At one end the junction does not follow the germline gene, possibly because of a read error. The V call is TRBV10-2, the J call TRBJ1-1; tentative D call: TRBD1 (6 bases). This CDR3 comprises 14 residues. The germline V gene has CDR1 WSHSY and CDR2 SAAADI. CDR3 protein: CASTEEGGAPEAFF. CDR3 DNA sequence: TGCGCCAGCACTGAGGAAGGGGGTGCCCCTGAAGCTTTCTTT.

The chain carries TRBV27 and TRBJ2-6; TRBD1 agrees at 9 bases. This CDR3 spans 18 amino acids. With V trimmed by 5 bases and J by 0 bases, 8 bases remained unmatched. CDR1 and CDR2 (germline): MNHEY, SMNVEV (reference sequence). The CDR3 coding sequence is TGTGCCAGCAGTCTGGGGACAGGGATGAGCTCTGGGGCCAACGTCCTGACTTTC. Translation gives CASSLGTGMSSGANVLTF.

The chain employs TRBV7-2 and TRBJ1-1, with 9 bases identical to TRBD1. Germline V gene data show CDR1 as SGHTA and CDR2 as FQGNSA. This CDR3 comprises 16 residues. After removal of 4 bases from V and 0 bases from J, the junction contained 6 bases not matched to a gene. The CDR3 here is CASSSRDRAVNTEAFF. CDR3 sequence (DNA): TGTGCCAGCAGCTCCCGGGACAGGGCAGTGAACACTGAAGCTTTCTTT.

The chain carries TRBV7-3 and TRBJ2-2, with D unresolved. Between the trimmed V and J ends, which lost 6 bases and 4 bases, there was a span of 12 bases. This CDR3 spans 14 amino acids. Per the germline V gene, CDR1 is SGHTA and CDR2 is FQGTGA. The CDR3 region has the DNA TGTGCCAGCAGTCCTGGGCACGGCACCGGGGAGCTGTTTTTT. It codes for CASSPGHGTGELFF.

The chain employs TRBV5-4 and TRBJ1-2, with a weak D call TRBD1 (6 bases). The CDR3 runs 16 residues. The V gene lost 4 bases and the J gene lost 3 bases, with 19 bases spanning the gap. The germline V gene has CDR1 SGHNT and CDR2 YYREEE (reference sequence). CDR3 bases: TGTGCCAGCAGCGCGGGCTTACAGGGTCGACACTATGGCTACACCTTC. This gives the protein CASSAGLQGRHYGYTF.

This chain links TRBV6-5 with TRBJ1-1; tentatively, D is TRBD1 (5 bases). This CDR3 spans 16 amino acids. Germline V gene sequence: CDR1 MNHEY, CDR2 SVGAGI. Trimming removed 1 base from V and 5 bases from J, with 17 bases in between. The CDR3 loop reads CASSYWGRGVSTEAFF. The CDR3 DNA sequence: TGTGCCAGCAGTTACTGGGGCCGGGGCGTGAGTACTGAAGCTTTCTTT.

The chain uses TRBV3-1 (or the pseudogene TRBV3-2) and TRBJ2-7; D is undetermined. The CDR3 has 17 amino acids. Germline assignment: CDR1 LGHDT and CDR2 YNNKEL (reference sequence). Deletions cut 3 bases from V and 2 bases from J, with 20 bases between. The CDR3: CASSHRLGSRHPYEQYF. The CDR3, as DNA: TGTGCCAGCAGCCACCGTTTAGGCTCCCGTCACCCCTACGAGCAGTACTTC.

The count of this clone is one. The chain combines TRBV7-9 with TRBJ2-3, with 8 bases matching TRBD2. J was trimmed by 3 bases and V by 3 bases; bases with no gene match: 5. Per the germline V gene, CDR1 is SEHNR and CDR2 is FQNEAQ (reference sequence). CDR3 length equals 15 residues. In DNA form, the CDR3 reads TGTGCCAGCAGCTTCCCCAGCGGGGGTACAGATACGCAGTATTTT. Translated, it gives CASSFPSGGTDTQYF.

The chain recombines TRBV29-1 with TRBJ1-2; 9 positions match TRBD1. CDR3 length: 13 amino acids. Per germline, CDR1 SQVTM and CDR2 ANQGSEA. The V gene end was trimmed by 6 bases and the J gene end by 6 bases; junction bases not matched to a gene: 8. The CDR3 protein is CSVYLQGANGYTF. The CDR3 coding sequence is TGCAGCGTATACCTACAGGGGGCTAATGGCTACACCTTC. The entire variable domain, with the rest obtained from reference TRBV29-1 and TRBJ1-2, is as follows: SAVISQKPSRDICQRGTSLTIQCQVDSQVTMMFWYRQQPGQSLTLIATANQGSEATYESGFVIDKFPISRPNLTFSTLTVSNMSPEDSSIYLCSVYLQGANGYTFGSGTRLTVV.

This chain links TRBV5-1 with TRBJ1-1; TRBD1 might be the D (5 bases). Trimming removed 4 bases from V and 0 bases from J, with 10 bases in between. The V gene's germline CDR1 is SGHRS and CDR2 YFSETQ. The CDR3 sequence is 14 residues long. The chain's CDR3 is CASSPDSMNTEAFF. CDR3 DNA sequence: TGCGCCAGCAGCCCAGACAGTATGAACACTGAAGCTTTCTTT.

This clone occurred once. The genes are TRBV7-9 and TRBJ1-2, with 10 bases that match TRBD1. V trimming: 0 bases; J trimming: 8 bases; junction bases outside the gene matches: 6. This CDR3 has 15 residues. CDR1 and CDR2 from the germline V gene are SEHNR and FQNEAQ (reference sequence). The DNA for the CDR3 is TGTGCCAGCAGCTTAGCGAGGACAGGGGGAAGGGGCTACACCTTC. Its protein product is CASSLARTGGRGYTF.

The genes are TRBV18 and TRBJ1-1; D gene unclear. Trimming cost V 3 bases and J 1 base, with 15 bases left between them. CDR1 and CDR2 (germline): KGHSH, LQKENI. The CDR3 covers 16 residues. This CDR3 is CASSPNLGYRNTEAFF. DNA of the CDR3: TGTGCCAGCTCACCCAATCTAGGCTACAGGAACACTGAAGCTTTCTTT.

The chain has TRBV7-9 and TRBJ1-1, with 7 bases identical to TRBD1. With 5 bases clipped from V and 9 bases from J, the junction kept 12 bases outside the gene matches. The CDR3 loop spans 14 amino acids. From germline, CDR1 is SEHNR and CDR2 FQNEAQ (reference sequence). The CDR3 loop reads CASSPLRDSGKAFF. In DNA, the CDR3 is TGTGCCAGCAGCCCGTTGAGGGACAGTGGTAAAGCTTTCTTT.

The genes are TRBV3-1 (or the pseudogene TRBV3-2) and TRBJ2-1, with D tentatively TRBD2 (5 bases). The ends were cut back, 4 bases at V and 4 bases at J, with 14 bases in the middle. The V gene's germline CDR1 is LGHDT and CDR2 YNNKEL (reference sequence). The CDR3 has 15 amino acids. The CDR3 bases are TGTGCCAGCAGCCTCAATTCAGGAGGTTACAATGAGCAGTTCTTC. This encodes CASSLNSGGYNEQFF.